This T cell receptor beta chain was found in a study of vaccination and CD4 T cells after COVID-19. Whole-study context: Comprising six males and four females, the convalescent participants counted two Hispanic individuals among them.

CDR3 size: 15 residues. V gave up 4 bases and J gave up 3 bases, with 15 bases separating them. Per the germline V gene, CDR1 is MDHEN and CDR2 is SYDVKM. As for treatment: roughly 10-day PBMC culture with coronavirus spike peptide pools or control peptides (ViraFEST assay). Researchers reported culturing 2 million or so PBMCs per well with approximately 10 IU/ml IL-2 and approximately 10 ug/ml peptide pools. Remarks on this clonotype: Its antigen is as yet unknown.

Sequenced with the Oncomine TCR Beta short-read assay was DNA taken from cultured CD4+ T cells. Genomic DNA was isolated from CD4+ T cells that had been cultured. TCRdb re-called the PCR reads through MiXCR, storing one row per CDR3 protein. The sample has about 25,000 distinct CDR3 sequences; around 45% are singletons. The sequenced material came from CD4+ T cells from blood, cultured in vitro. The V gene is TRBV28, the J gene TRBJ1-1; D may be TRBD1 (5 bases). The source is a human donor who had recovered from COVID-19. The CDR3 region is CASSSPPGGDTEAFF. In nucleotides, the CDR3 is TGTGCCAGCAGTTCTCCTCCGGGGGGGGACACTGAAGCTTTCTTT.